The clone carrying this T cell receptor (beta chain) was seen many times. The germline CDR1 and CDR2 sequences are LGHNA and YNFKEQ. The CDR3 loop spans 17 amino acids. Germline trimming cut 6 bases from V and 2 bases from J; bases unmatched to any gene: 12. The PCR had 60 Vbeta and 13 Jbeta primers. TCRdb keeps only in-frame clones here, not all; method: immunoSEQ multiplex PCR. Counted here are 150,000 to 200,000 clones, roughly 74% occurring once; the ten biggest clones make up less than 3.5%. The sample is drawn from a study of cytomegalovirus exposure and HLA in healthy donors. This rearrangement joins TRBV4-2 to TRBJ2-7; 11 bases line up with TRBD2. This receptor was identified in a female donor in good health and CMV-seronegative. The sequenced sample was PBMCs. The chain's CDR3 is CASSPGLAVFIPYEQYF. The CDR3, as DNA: TGTGCCAGCAGTCCGGGACTAGCGGTATTCATACCCTACGAGCAGTACTTC.